These 8 T cell receptor beta chains were sequenced from one sample in a study of cytomegalovirus exposure and HLA in healthy donors. Assay: immunoSEQ multiplex PCR; the TCRdb copy retains only in-frame clones and omits some. The repertoire holds roughly 100,000 clones, with less than 90% as singletons. Sequencing was done on a sample of PBMCs. The source of these receptors is a woman aged 18-29 years in good health and CMV-seropositive.

The chain links TRBV15 to TRBJ2-3; 10 nucleotides agree with TRBD1. J gave up 4 bases and V 0 bases, and 4 bases lay outside the gene matches. The CDR3 consists of 16 residues. Germline V lookup: CDR1 LNHNV, CDR2 YYDKDF (reference sequence). The CDR3 nucleotides read TGTGCCACCAGCAGAGAGACAGGGGGCCTTCCAGATACGCAGTATTTT. This translates into CATSRETGGLPDTQYF.

The chain is built from TRBV5-5 and TRBJ1-3; D possibly corresponds to TRBD1 (6 bases). Trimming removed 1 base from V and 4 bases from J, with 21 bases in between. This CDR3 contains 18 residues. Germline CDR1 reads SGHKS; CDR2 reads YYEKEE (reference sequence). CDR3 region: CASSLQTSPGHLGNTIYF. In DNA, the CDR3 is TGTGCCAGCAGCTTGCAGACTTCTCCGGGACACTTGGGAAACACCATATATTTT.

V and J are TRBV20-1 and TRBJ1-1; no reliable D call. CDR1 is DFQATT, CDR2 SNEGSKA, per germline (reference sequence). The CDR3 spans 11 residues. V shed 2 bases and J shed 1 base, with 2 bases lying between them. The CDR3 sequence is CSARQNTEAFF. For the CDR3, the DNA is TGCAGTGCTAGACAGAACACTGAAGCTTTCTTT.

The rearrangement links TRBV5-4 to TRBJ2-3; TRBD2 matches at 16 bases. V lost 3 bases and J lost 6; bases outside the gene matches: 10. From germline, CDR1 is SGHNT and CDR2 YYREEE (reference sequence). The CDR3 totals 18 residues. CDR3 DNA: TGTGCCAGCAGCTGGGGACTAGCGGGGGGGCCTAGGAAGGATACGCAGTATTTT. Amino acid sequence: CASSWGLAGGPRKDTQYF.

This clone was counted once. The CDR3 nucleotides are TGTGCCAGCAGTTCCTCTCACACCGGGGAGCTGTTTTTT. It is translated as CASSSSHTGELFF. The rearrangement links TRBV27 to TRBJ2-2; D call uncertain. CDR3 length: 13 residues. CDR1 is MNHEY and CDR2 is SMNVEV in the germline V gene (reference sequence). Trimming removed 4 bases at V and 3 bases at J, with 6 bases between.

The chain is built from TRBV6-6 and TRBJ1-2, with D unresolved. This CDR3 region has 12 residues. The germline V gene has CDR1 MNHNY and CDR2 SVGAGI (reference sequence). Trimming left V 7 bases short and J 7 bases short, with 13 bases between. Written as DNA, the CDR3 is TGTGCCAGCATACGGGGAGGGCTTGGCTACACCTTC. Protein: CASIRGGLGYTF.

This clone was seen once. The chain is built from TRBV5-1 and TRBJ1-6, with D possibly being TRBD1 (5 bases). Trimming removed 0 bases at V and 10 bases at J, with 14 bases between. The CDR3 contains 15 residues. The germline CDR1 and CDR2 sequences are SGHRS and YFSETQ. CDR3 nucleotide sequence: TGCGCCAGCAGCTTGGCGGGCAGGGCACGGTCACCCCTCCACTTT. Protein product: CASSLAGRARSPLHF.

V is TRBV7-2 and J is TRBJ2-7, with a possible D match to TRBD1 (5 bases). The CDR3 has 13 amino acids. Germline CDR1 and CDR2: SGHTA and FQGNSA. V was shortened by 6 bases and J by 2 bases, with 11 bases between the two germline ends. CDR3: CASSPRDPYEQYV. DNA of the CDR3: TGTGCCAGCAGTCCCAGGGATCCCTACGAGCAGTACGTC.